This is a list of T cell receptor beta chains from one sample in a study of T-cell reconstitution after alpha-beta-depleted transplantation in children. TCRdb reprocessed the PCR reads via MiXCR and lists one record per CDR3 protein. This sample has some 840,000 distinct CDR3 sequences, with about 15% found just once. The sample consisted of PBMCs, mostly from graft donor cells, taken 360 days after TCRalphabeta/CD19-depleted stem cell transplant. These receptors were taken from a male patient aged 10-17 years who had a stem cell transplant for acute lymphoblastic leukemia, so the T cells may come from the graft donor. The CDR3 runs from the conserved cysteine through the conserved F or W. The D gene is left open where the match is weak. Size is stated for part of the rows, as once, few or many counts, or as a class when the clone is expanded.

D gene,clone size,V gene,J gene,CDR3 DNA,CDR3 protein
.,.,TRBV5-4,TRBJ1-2,TGTGCCAGCAGCCCTACCGAGGGGACCCTTGGCTACACCTTC,CASSPTEGTLGYTF
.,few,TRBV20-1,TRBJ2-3,TGCAGTGCTAGACGGCATATGGCCCGCACAGATACGCAGTATTTT,CSARRHMARTDTQYF
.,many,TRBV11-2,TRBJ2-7,TGTGCCAGCAGCTTGGGACATACCTACGAGCAGTACTTC,CASSLGHTYEQYF
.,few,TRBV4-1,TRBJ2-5,TGCGCCAGCAGCCACTGGGACACGCAAGAGACCCAGTACTTC,CASSHWDTQETQYF
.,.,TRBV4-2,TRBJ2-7,TGTGCCAGCAGCTTGGGACGACTAGGCTACGAGCAGTACTTC,CASSLGRLGYEQYF
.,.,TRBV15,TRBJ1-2,TGTGCCACCAGCAGCAGAGGACAGTACGACGGCTACACCTTC,CATSSRGQYDGYTF
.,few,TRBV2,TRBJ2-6,TGTGCCAGCAGGGGCGATGGGGCCAACGTCCTGACTTTC,CASRGDGANVLTF
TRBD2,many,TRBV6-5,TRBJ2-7,TGTGCCAGCAGTTCGGGACTAGCGGACTCCTACGAGCAGTACTTC,CASSSGLADSYEQYF
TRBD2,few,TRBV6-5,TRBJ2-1,TGTGCCAGCAGTTATTCGGTACTAGCGGGAGGGCCGAGGGAGCAGTTCTTC,CASSYSVLAGGPREQFF
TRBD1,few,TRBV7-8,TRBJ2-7,TGTGCCAGCAGCTCCTGGACAGGGGGCTTCTACGAGCAGTACTTC,CASSSWTGGFYEQYF
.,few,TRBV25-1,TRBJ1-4,TGTGCCAGCAGTGAATTCAACGACAGGACTGAAAAACTGTTTTTT,CASSEFNDRTEKLFF
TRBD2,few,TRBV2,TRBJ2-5,TGTGCCAGCAGCTCGCACCCTAGCGGTCTGGATTGGGAGACCCAGTACTTC,CASSSHPSGLDWETQYF
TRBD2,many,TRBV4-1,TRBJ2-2,TGCGCCAGCAGCCCCGGGACTAGCGGGAGGGCCTTGAGGGAGCTGTTTTTT,CASSPGTSGRALRELFF
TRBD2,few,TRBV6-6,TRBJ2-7,TGTGCCGTATCCCGACTAGCTTCCTACGAGCAGTACTTC,CAVSRLASYEQYF
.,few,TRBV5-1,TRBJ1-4,TGCGCCAGCAGCTTGTCATCACTTTCAACTAATGAAAAACTGTTTTTT,CASSLSSLSTNEKLFF
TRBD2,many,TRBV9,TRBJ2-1,TGTGCCAGCAGCGTAACGCCTAGCGGGAGGAATGAGCAGTTCTTC,CASSVTPSGRNEQFF
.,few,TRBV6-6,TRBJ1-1,TGTGACGTACGGTGGAACACTGAAGCTTTCTTT,CDVRWNTEAFF
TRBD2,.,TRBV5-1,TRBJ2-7,TGCGCCAGCAGCCCATTGGGCGGGAGGACCTACGAGCAGTACTTC,CASSPLGGRTYEQYF
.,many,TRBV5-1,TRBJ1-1,TGCGCCAGCAGTTTGTTTCTGAACACTGAAGCTTTCTTT,CASSLFLNTEAFF
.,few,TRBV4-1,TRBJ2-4,TGCGCCAGCACCCGGGGGGACAGTGACATTCAGTACTTC,CASTRGDSDIQYF
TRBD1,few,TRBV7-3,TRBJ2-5,TGTGCCAGCAGCCCTGTGGGGGACAGGGAACAACAAGAGACCCAGTACTTC,CASSPVGDREQQETQYF
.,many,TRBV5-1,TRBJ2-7,TGCGCCAGCAGCTTGGAACAGGGCCCCTACGAGCAGTACTTC,CASSLEQGPYEQYF
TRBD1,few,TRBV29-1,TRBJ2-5,TGCAGCGTTGATCCGGGACAGGGTCGAATTGGGAACAAAAAGACCCAGTACTTC,CSVDPGQGRIGNKKTQYF
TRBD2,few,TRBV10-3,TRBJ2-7,TGTGCCATCAGTGGACTAGCGGGAGGGCCAATTTACGAGCAGTACTTC,CAISGLAGGPIYEQYF
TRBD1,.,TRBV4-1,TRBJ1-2,TGCGCCAGCAGCCAGGGGGACAGATCCGGCTGGGGCTACACCTTC,CASSQGDRSGWGYTF
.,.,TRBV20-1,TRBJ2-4,.,CSARVGGGTKNIQNF
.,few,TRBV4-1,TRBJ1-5,TGCGCCAGCAGCTCGATTCGGACAGATAGGATAGGCAATCAGCCCCAGCATTTT,CASSSIRTDRIGNQPQHF
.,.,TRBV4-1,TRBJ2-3,TGCGCCAGCAGCCAAGTTGGATTCAATACGCAGTATTTT,CASSQVGFNTQYF
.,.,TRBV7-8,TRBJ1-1,TGTGCCAGCAGCTCGACTACGAACACTGAAGCTTTCTTT,CASSSTTNTEAFF
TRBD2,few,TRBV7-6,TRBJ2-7,TGTGCCAGCAGCTTGCTAGCGGGAGGGTGGTCCTACGAGCAGTACTTC,CASSLLAGGWSYEQYF
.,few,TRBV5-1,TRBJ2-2,TGCGCCAGCAGCTTGGCAAGGTTGACGGGGCCGAACTGGACCGGGGAGCTGTTTTTT,CASSLARLTGPNWTGELFF